This record covers a single T cell receptor (beta chain). Germline assignment: CDR1 SGHNT and CDR2 YYREEE (reference sequence). The length of the CDR3 is 14 residues. V lost 3 bases and J lost 8, with 14 bases in between. Followed over time, Seattle patients had been enrolled while infection was active. Per the authors' pipeline: Amplification of reference gene primers was used by the study to estimate nucleated cell counts. TCRdb's copy holds only in-frame clones and misses some; the assay was immunoSEQ multiplex PCR. The V and J calls and clone size come from that table; D and trimming were worked out from the DNA. The table lists a few hundred thousand clones, approximately 91% of them singletons, with approximately 2.5% in the top ten. This sample was taken from a study of blood T cell repertoires in COVID-19. Study in general: Samples representing acute and convalescent COVID-19 were sourced from the United States, Italy and Spain. T cells, B-cell-depleted T cells, or PBMCs provided the cDNA or gDNA that served as material.

Sequencing was performed on peripheral blood. The source of this sequence is a person aged 18 to 30 with COVID-19, enrolled during active disease. J is TRBJ1-4 and V is TRBV5-4; perhaps TRBD1 as D (6 bases). The CDR3 region is CASSSYRDGEKLFF. CDR3 nucleotides: TGTGCCAGCAGCTCCTACAGGGATGGGGAAAAACTGTTTTTT.